The subject of this entry is one T cell receptor (beta chain). This CDR3 has 14 amino acids. V was shortened by 7 bases and J by 1 base, with 8 bases between the two germline ends. CDR1 SEHNR and CDR2 FQNEAQ come from the germline V gene (reference sequence). Unique molecular identifiers were used in preparing the TCRbeta library. Each CDR3 protein is one row after TCRdb ran MiXCR on the PCR reads. The profile shows just over 350,000 distinct CDR3 sequences, about an eighth of them singletons. This record comes from a study of T-cell reconstitution after alpha-beta-depleted transplantation in children.

The V and J genes are TRBV7-9 and TRBJ2-6; D unclear. The input for sequencing was PBMCs, taken from the stem cell graft. The receptor was isolated from a human donor who donated a stem cell graft to a child with Fanconi anemia. Written as DNA, the CDR3 is TGTGCCAGCACTCTCAATTCTGGGGCCAACGTCCTGACTTTC. It codes for CASTLNSGANVLTF. The full variable domain, its missing parts supplied by reference TRBV7-9 and TRBJ2-6, is DTGVSQNPRHKITKRGQNVTFRCDPISEHNRLYWYRQTLGQGPEFLTYFQNEAQLEKSRLLSDRFSAERPKGSFSTLEIQRTEQGDSAMYLCASTLNSGANVLTFGAGSRLTVL.